The present T cell receptor beta chain was sequenced within a study of blood T cells in healthy people across ages. Study-level findings and limits: Those diversity estimates obtained from one million T cells were thought to be underestimates.

There are 14 residues in the CDR3. Germline V lookup: CDR1 DFQATT, CDR2 SNEGSKA (reference sequence). About this clonotype: Its antigen remains unidentified.

A second PCR of 7 to 11 cycles used a sample-barcoded 5' primer and a J-beta primer mix. TCRdb passed the 5' RACE reads through MiXCR, listing each CDR3 protein once. This sample yields around 1.5 million distinct CDR3 sequences, of which around 55% are seen a single time; roughly 6.3% belongs to the top ten. The authors drew 7.5 to 10 milliliters of peripheral blood from each donor. PBMCs, at least 6 million per sample, were isolated. The source is a man aged 18 to 30 in good health. Sequencing used blood. The V and J genes are TRBV20-1 and TRBJ2-5; 10 bases match TRBD1. The J call may be faulty, since TRBJ2-7 better matches the DNA end. The CDR3 region has the DNA TGCAGTGCTAGCCCGGGACAGGGGAAGAACGAGCAGTACTTC. Translating gives CSASPGQGKNEQYF.